This note documents a single TCR beta chain sequence. The antigen is undetermined. The germline V and J ends were trimmed by 0 bases and 12 bases, with 12 bases remaining between them. This CDR3 spans 12 amino acids. Germline CDR1 and CDR2: SGHKS and YYEKEE (reference sequence). This entry is derived from a study of shared clonotypes between healthy human individuals. Study-level findings and limits: It was only blood that was sampled, and tissue repertoires likely differ.

The repertoire was sequenced with immunoSEQ multiplex PCR; TCRdb's copy has only in-frame clones and lacks some. The sample contains 2.3 million or so clones, more than 85% of which appear only once. Sequencing was done on a sample of naive CD4+ T cells from PBMCs. As for subset: CD45RA+ positively selected. The sequence came from a man aged 18-30 years in good health. Some clones in this sample may be carry-over from other donors' samples. The chain recombines TRBV5-5 with TRBJ1-2, with D uncertain. Here the CDR3 reads CASSLAPTADTF. In nucleotides, the CDR3 is TGTGCCAGCAGCTTGGCCCCCACAGCTGACACCTTC.